The present T cell receptor beta chain was sequenced within a study of blood T cell repertoires in COVID-19. Study background: COVID-19 samples, acute and convalescent, were from the United States, Italy and Spain.

The CDR3 has 14 residues. Germline CDR1 is SGHRS and CDR2 is YFSETQ. V was clipped by 4 bases and J by 1 base; unmatched bases: 2. This clone has a single count. Profiling relied on immunoSEQ multiplex PCR, and the TCRdb table lists in-frame clones only, not all of them. Of 45,000 or so clones detected, 70% to 85% appear once; the ten largest clones hold 12% to 15%. Sequences were obtained from peripheral blood. The rearrangement joins TRBV5-1 to TRBJ1-1; 9 nucleotides line up with TRBD1. The sequence was obtained from a human donor in a cohort sampled during active COVID-19. CDR3 protein: CASSTGQGNTEAFF. Written as DNA, the CDR3 is TGCGCCAGCAGCACGGGACAGGGGAACACTGAAGCTTTCTTT.